These 12 T cell receptor beta chains originate from one sample sequenced in a study of human T cells and chemical hapten exposure. Time point specified: pre-sensitization, week 0. Treatment of the sample: therapeutic diphenylcyclopropenone sensitization with weekly scalp DPC. Using its own MiXCR run on the RACE reads, TCRdb lists one record per CDR3 protein. The repertoire includes more than 100,000 distinct CDR3 sequences, 13% of them detected once, and around 2.7% sits in the top ten. Sample: whole blood, taken in connection with sensitization to the hapten diphenylcyclopropenone (DPC). These receptors all come from a woman aged 18-30 years with alopecia areata. Some clones in this sample may be carry-over from other donors' samples.

CDR3 in DNA: TGTGCCAGCAGTTTAGTGGATGGGAACACTGAAGCTTTCTTT. Translation gives CASSLVDGNTEAFF. The chain recombines TRBV27 with TRBJ1-1; D is ambiguous. Trimming stripped 2 bases from V and 1 base from J, with 8 bases between. This CDR3 spans 14 amino acids. Germline values: CDR1 MNHEY, CDR2 SMNVEV (reference sequence).

This clonotype was seen more than once but under ten times. This rearrangement joins TRBV20-1 to TRBJ1-2; D is uncertain. CDR1 and CDR2 from the germline V gene are DFQATT and SNEGSKA (reference sequence). V lost 5 bases and J 4 bases, leaving 14 bases between the germline ends. CDR3 length equals 13 residues. The CDR3 DNA reads as TGCAGTGCTCCCACGGAGGGCGTCTATGGCTACACCTTC. Residues: CSAPTEGVYGYTF.

This chain links TRBV29-1 with TRBJ1-2; 10 positions agree with TRBD1. Germline V lookup: CDR1 SQVTM, CDR2 ANQGSEA. The CDR3 is made up of 12 amino acids. After removal of 6 bases from V and 8 bases from J, the junction contained 6 bases not matched to a gene. As DNA, the CDR3 is TGCAGCGTCTATGACAGGGGGCGAGGCTACACCTTC. Its protein is CSVYDRGRGYTF.

V and J are TRBV2 and TRBJ1-1, with D unclear. Germline V gene lookup returns CDR1 SNHLY and CDR2 FYNNEI. This CDR3 spans 14 amino acids. The V end lost 6 bases, the J end lost 1 base, and 12 bases lay between the germline ends. CDR3 amino acids: CASRSTYRNTEAFF. DNA of the CDR3: TGTGCCAGCAGGTCCACATACCGGAACACTGAAGCTTTCTTT.

This clonotype appeared many times. The chain employs TRBV9 and TRBJ1-4; no clear D. This CDR3 contains 14 residues. CDR1 is SGDLS, CDR2 YYNGEE, per germline. V lost 5 bases and J lost 11, with 19 bases in between. The CDR3 region is CASSLDGVRSKLFF. The CDR3 DNA reads TGTGCCAGCAGTCTGGACGGGGTGCGCAGCAAACTGTTTTTT.

The table lists this clonotype with a few counts. The rearrangement joins TRBV2 to TRBJ2-3; a possible D gene is TRBD1 (7 bases). The CDR3 consists of 18 residues. Looked up from germline, CDR1 is SNHLY and CDR2 is FYNNEI. V shed 4 bases and J shed 0 bases, with 20 bases lying between them. The CDR3 DNA reads as TGTGCCAGCAGTGCTTTGACAGGGAGGTCTACTAGCACAGATACGCAGTATTTT. Translation gives CASSALTGRSTSTDTQYF.

This chain's CDR3 is CASSQDRNYYGYTF. In DNA, the CDR3 is TGTGCCAGCAGCCAAGACAGGAACTACTATGGCTACACCTTC. The chain combines TRBV4-2 with TRBJ1-2; D is uncertain. The CDR3 totals 14 residues. V lost 0 bases to trimming and J lost 3 bases, with 8 bases between them. CDR1 and CDR2 from the germline V gene are LGHNA and YNFKEQ.

This sequence joins TRBV4-1 and TRBJ2-7, with TRBD2 matching 9 bases. This CDR3 contains 15 residues. The ends lost 5 bases at V and 0 bases at J; junction bases unmatched: 5. CDR1 is MGHRA, CDR2 YSYEKL, per germline. The CDR3 DNA sequence: TGCGCCAGCAGCGTCTTAGCGGGGGCCTCCTACGAGCAGTACTTC. Amino acids: CASSVLAGASYEQYF.

In this sample, this clonotype turned up a few times. The chain recombines TRBV6-2 or TRBV6-3 with TRBJ2-3; 8 bases agree with TRBD2. The germline CDR1 and CDR2 sequences are MNHEY and SVGEGT. The ends lost 8 bases at V and 5 bases at J; junction bases unmatched: 12. CDR3 length equals 15 residues. DNA for the CDR3: TGTGCCAGCGGACTTAGCGGGGTGAAGATAGATACGCAGTATTTT. This translates into CASGLSGVKIDTQYF.

This clonotype was seen more than once but under ten times. V gene TRBV5-5 combines with J gene TRBJ1-6; the D is unclear. Germline CDR1 and CDR2: SGHKS and YYEKEE (reference sequence). The germline V and J ends were trimmed by 1 base and 3 bases, with 17 bases remaining between them. The CDR3 consists of 18 residues. CDR3 in amino acids: CASSLNRQTYLYNSPLHF. In nucleotides, the CDR3 is TGTGCCAGCAGCTTGAACAGACAAACGTACCTCTATAATTCACCCCTCCACTTT.

This rearrangement joins TRBV5-1 to TRBJ2-7, with D tentatively TRBD2 (6 bases). V lost 3 bases and J 4 bases, leaving 11 bases between the germline ends. CDR3 length: 13 amino acids. CDR1 SGHRS and CDR2 YFSETQ come from the germline V gene. The CDR3 is CASSSDSGYEQYF. The CDR3, as DNA: TGCGCCAGCAGCTCTGACAGCGGGTACGAGCAGTACTTC.

Ten or more counts support this clonotype. V gene TRBV20-1 combines with J gene TRBJ2-5; maybe TRBD1 (5 bases). The germline V gene encodes CDR1 DFQATT and CDR2 SNEGSKA (reference sequence). V gave up 0 bases and J gave up 1 base, with 15 bases separating them. The CDR3 is 16 amino acids. The CDR3 loop reads CSARDPLRGTQETQYF. Here the CDR3 DNA reads TGCAGTGCTAGAGACCCACTAAGGGGTACCCAAGAGACCCAGTACTTC.